The source of this T cell receptor beta chain is a study of blood T cell repertoires in COVID-19. Study overall: Among Cohort 3 donors, those recovered had two negative PCRs, clearance, or symptom resolution.

TCRdb's table, derived via immunoSEQ multiplex PCR, lists solely in-frame clones and lacks some. The sample holds over 110,000 clones, 84% seen once. The V and J ends lost 4 bases and 4 bases respectively, with 19 bases between them. Germline V gives CDR1 MNHEY, CDR2 SVGEGT. The CDR3 is made up of 16 amino acids. The sequenced sample consisted of PBMCs or T cells enriched from blood (not recorded which). The TCR sequence derives from a man in his fifties in a cohort exposed to, infected with or recovered from COVID-19 (not recorded which). The V and J genes are TRBV6-2 or TRBV6-3 and TRBJ1-2; D gene uncertain. The CDR3 nucleotides are TGTGCCAGCAGTTTCCTCACGCTCCGTCCGGGCTATGGCTACACCTTC. Its protein product is CASSFLTLRPGYGYTF.